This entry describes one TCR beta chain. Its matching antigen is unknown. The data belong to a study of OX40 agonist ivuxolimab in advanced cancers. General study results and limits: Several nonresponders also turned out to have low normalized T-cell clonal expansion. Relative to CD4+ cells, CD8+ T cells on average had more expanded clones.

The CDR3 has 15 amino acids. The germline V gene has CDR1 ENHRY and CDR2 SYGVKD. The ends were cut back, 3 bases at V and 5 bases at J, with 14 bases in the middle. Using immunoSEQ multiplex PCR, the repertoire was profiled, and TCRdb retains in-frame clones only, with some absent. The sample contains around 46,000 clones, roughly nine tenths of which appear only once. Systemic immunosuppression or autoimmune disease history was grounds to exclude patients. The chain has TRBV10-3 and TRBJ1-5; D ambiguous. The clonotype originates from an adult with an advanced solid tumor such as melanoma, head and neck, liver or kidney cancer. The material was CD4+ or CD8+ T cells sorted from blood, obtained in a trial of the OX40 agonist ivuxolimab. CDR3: CAISDSRTEDQPQHF. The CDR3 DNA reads TGTGCCATCAGTGACAGTAGAACAGAAGATCAGCCCCAGCATTTT.